The source of this T cell receptor beta chain is a study of CD8 T cells in ankylosing spondylitis. One entry per CDR3 protein results from TCRdb running MiXCR on the 5' RACE reads. This sample carries around 250,000 distinct CDR3 sequences, roughly 10% of them seen once, and the ten largest clones take less than 7.5%. CDR3 length equals 13 residues. Trimming stripped 6 bases from V and 4 bases from J, with 13 bases between. CDR1 and CDR2 from the germline V gene are SNHLY and FYNNEI. V usage is TRBV2 and J usage is TRBJ2-7; perhaps TRBD2 as D (6 bases). The receptor was derived from a male donor with ankylosing spondylitis or in good health (not recorded which). The sequencing sample was made of blood, either unsorted or a sorted T cell fraction (not recorded which). The CDR3 bases are TGTGCCAGCAGGGAGACGGGGGATTACGAGCAGTACTTC. It codes for CASRETGDYEQYF.